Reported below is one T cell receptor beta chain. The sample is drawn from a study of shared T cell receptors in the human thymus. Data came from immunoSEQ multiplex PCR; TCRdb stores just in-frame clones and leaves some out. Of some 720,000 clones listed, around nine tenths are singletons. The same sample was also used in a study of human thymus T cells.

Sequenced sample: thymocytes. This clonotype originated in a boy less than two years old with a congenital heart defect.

The CDR3 reads CAWTAGTFPGGPLHF. DNA for the CDR3: TGTGCCTGGACCGCCGGGACTTTCCCCGGGGGACCCCTCCACTTT. The rearrangement links TRBV30 to TRBJ1-6; tentatively, D is TRBD1 (5 bases). CDR1 GTSNPN and CDR2 SVGIG come from the germline V gene (reference sequence). V lost 4 bases and J lost 12, with 22 bases in between. The length of the CDR3 is 15 residues.